This is a list of T cell receptor beta chains from one sample in a study of circulating and synovial CD4+ cells in juvenile arthritis. The data were produced by immunoSEQ multiplex PCR, yet TCRdb's version contains in-frame clones alone and is incomplete. The table records tens of thousands of clones, 85% to 95% of them present only once. Sequences were obtained from CD4+ T cells from blood. The receptors come from a human donor with juvenile idiopathic arthritis. The CDR3 runs from the conserved cysteine through the conserved F or W. The D gene is left open where the match is weak. Clone size, where shown, is once, few, many, or a class for clones that have expanded.

TRBJ2-7	TRBV28	TRBD2	.	CASLPLAGGGVLYEQYF	TGTGCCAGCCTCCCCCTAGCGGGAGGTGGGGTCCTTTACGAGCAGTACTTC
TRBJ2-7	TRBV5-5	TRBD2	few	CASSLGGGEQYF	TGTGCCAGCAGCTTGGGGGGGGGCGAGCAGTACTTC
TRBJ1-2	TRBV30	.	.	CAWTATAGYGYTF	TGTGCCTGGACTGCGACAGCTGGCTATGGCTACACCTTC
TRBJ1-2	TRBV7-9	TRBD1	few	CASSPTGAYGYTF	TGTGCCAGCAGCCCCACAGGGGCCTATGGCTACACCTTC
TRBJ2-4	TRBV27	TRBD1	.	CASSPARPDRGIAKNIQYF	TGTGCCAGCAGCCCGGCCCGACCCGACAGGGGGATAGCCAAAAACATTCAGTACTTC
TRBJ2-1	TRBV28	.	.	CASSPISGKGYSYNEQFF	TGTGCCAGCAGTCCAATTTCGGGAAAGGGCTACTCCTACAATGAGCAGTTCTTC
TRBJ2-3	TRBV2	TRBD1	once	CASSGQGKDTQYF	TGTGCCAGCAGTGGACAGGGAAAAGATACGCAGTATTTT
TRBJ2-1	TRBV7-9	TRBD2	.	CASSLEILREIRLYNEQFF	TGTGCCAGCAGCTTAGAGATTTTGCGGGAGATTCGGTTATACAATGAGCAGTTCTTC
TRBJ1-2	TRBV25-1	.	.	CASSELRGGTRGYTF	TGTGCCAGCAGTGAATTAAGGGGCGGGACGCGGGGCTACACCTTC
TRBJ2-5	TRBV5-4	.	.	CASSSTLLGEVETQYF	TGTGCCAGCAGCTCGACGTTGTTAGGGGAGGTGGAGACCCAGTACTTC
TRBJ2-7	TRBV28	.	.	CASLSQGGTWEQYF	TGTGCCAGCCTCTCCCAGGGTGGGACTTGGGAGCAGTACTTC
TRBJ1-2	TRBV6-6	TRBD1	.	CASSYNHRDRGGGYTF	TGTGCCAGCAGTTACAACCACAGGGACAGGGGCGGGGGCTACACCTTC
TRBJ1-1	TRBV5-6	.	.	CASSLEVGARSEAFF	TGTGCCAGCAGCTTGGAGGTGGGGGCGAGGTCTGAAGCTTTCTTT
TRBJ2-1	TRBV28	TRBD1	.	CASIRDRGYNEQFF	TGTGCCAGCATTAGGGACAGGGGGTACAATGAGCAGTTCTTC
TRBJ1-4	TRBV9	.	.	CASSVAATNEKLFF	TGTGCCAGCAGCGTAGCTGCAACTAATGAAAAACTGTTTTTT